This T cell receptor beta chain came from a study of cytomegalovirus exposure and HLA in healthy donors (dated by TCRdb to the late 2010s). Looking at the study overall: An earlier analysis of roughly 610 of the donors reported approximately 300 Gb of sequence data and some 110 million unique TCR beta sequences obtained from approximately 180 million T cells. Every repertoire in the discovery cohort had been generated on one and the same sequencing platform. Besides the first cohort of approximately 710 subjects, a separate validation cohort made up of 95 to 150 different subjects was used. The study profiled the T cell repertoires of fewer than 850 subjects by immunosequencing and related them to cytomegalovirus serostatus. HLA typing covered class I and class II loci at four-digit resolution. Four to six DR-DQ haplotypes were handled as single units for association and clustering because linkage in the cohort was strong. On average, around 240,000 unique TCR beta nucleotide sequences were sequenced per donor among 398 genotyped donors of the cohort, with roughly 18% of those sequences being non-productive. Genome-wide SNP genotypes for about 60% of the roughly 700 donors were used in a later genetic analysis, which treated that subset as a discovery cohort. Around 330 gigabases of sequencing data and around 88 million unique TCR sequences made up an early release that covered roughly 670 HLA-typed donors. To predict cytomegalovirus infection status, the study brought together high-throughput TCR immunosequencing, statistical association of individual TCRs with disease status, and machine learning. Donor age, sex, ethnicity and CMV serostatus were compiled alongside the repertoire data. In an earlier analysis of 587 of the donors, high-throughput TCR beta sequencing was used to judge whether each TCR beta V gene segment behaved as functional or pseudogenic. The study aimed to test whether signatures of past pathogen exposure could be identified by cataloging public T cell receptors. The number of typed donors differed by locus: roughly 620-640 for A, B, C, DRB1 and DQB1; approximately 540 for DQA1; some 610 for DPA1; and about 450 for DPB1. Of the roughly 400 genotyped donors, about 80% fell in the genetic ancestry cluster associated with self-reported Caucasian donors. A later analysis re-examined previously published TCR beta repertoires from around 670 donors and added high-resolution HLA genotyping to investigate patterns of TCR occurrence. Rather than using new phenotypic data, the later analysis identified candidate immune exposures from TCR beta sequences and from how often those sequences occurred across donors.

Overall study outcomes, separate from this receptor: The classifier was reported to diagnose cytomegalovirus status with high specificity and sensitivity in both the original cohort and the validation cohort. A total of roughly 160 TCR beta chains were listed by the study as associated with cytomegalovirus. Linkage disequilibrium might explain the correlated functional status among segregating V segments, but an unknown experimental factor could not be excluded. Sequencing depth was assumed to be roughly uniform across donors in the presence/absence analyses, though that assumption may not hold. The sequencing pipeline was judged likely to have produced a cluster of highly shared sequence variants as a technical artifact. Strong co-occurrence of HLA alleles, especially DR and DQ, made assigning TCR associations to individual alleles difficult. In a later genetic analysis, a missense DCLRE1C variant was associated with V-gene and J-gene trimming of TCR beta chains, and the association was replicated in an independent cohort. Immune exposure information for the cohort was limited to CMV serostatus. Seventeen rarely observed V segments, including chromosome 9 orphons, were excluded from the earlier analysis of 550 to 700 of the donors because counts were too low. Because the 87-base-pair reads could not distinguish some IMGT-functional V segments, including TRBV6-2 and TRBV6-3, those segments were excluded. While some public TCRs were present in many individuals, most TCR sequences turned up only very rarely across donors. Most CMV-associated TCR beta chains appeared to be HLA-restricted in a later analysis, and the HLA associations seemed to be driven largely by CMV exposure. In this cohort, only TCR beta chains were sequenced, and detectable features were limited by the absence of alpha or paired-chain data. In a later analysis, TCR association rates were found to vary across HLA loci, with the most associated TCRs seen for DRB1 alleles and the fewest for HLA-C alleles. A later analysis found that HLA-associated TCR beta chains were more clonally expanded and had lower generation probabilities than equally common non-associated chains. An earlier analysis of approximately 500 of the donors showed that most TCR beta V segments appeared in productive rearrangements either about 87% or about 30% of the time, which broadly matched IMGT annotations. The authors suggested that the approach could potentially be extended to other disease states and immunological phenotypes. In vitro tests confirmed that a few of the cytomegalovirus-associated TCR beta chains recognize cytomegalovirus antigens. In a later genetic analysis, fewer N-insertions in productive TCRs were reported among donors in an Asian-associated ancestry cluster than the roughly 670-donor mean. HLA typing was unavailable for some donors at each locus, so association tests used only the typed subset. A later analysis associated 16,951 TCR beta sequences with specific HLA alleles at a false discovery rate of 0.05. A further reported finding was that TCR beta sequences accurately predicted the HLA-A and HLA-B alleles for most subjects in the first cohort. According to a later analysis, parvovirus B19, influenza, CMV and Epstein-Barr virus appeared linked to several top co-occurrence clusters.

The library was obtained by the immunoSEQ multiplex PCR assay. The multiplex PCR relied on a mix of 60 forward primers for TCR Vbeta segments and 13 reverse primers for TCR Jbeta segments. Amplification of the CDR3 region of rearranged TCR beta genes was performed with a multiplex PCR assay on genomic DNA. On the Illumina HiSeq System, the amplified TCR beta libraries were sequenced as 87-base-pair reads. Per the original workflow: Across the 500 to 850 repertoires, a later analysis counted 80 million or so unique TCR beta chains, around 10 million of which were shared by at least two donors. Raw reads were error-corrected and collapsed into unique sequences by a nearest-neighbor algorithm in which closely related sequences were merged to remove PCR and sequencing errors. Alignment of CDR3 sequences to IMGT reference sequences was used to assign V, D and J gene segments. For a sequence to be retained, a match of at least six nucleotides was required to both a V gene segment and a J gene segment. A rearrangement was called productive if the CDR3 had no stop codons and remained in frame with V and J, and every other rearrangement was called non-productive. CDR3 was defined by IMGT convention, running from the second conserved V-encoded cysteine to the conserved J-encoded phenylalanine. The earlier analysis of some 580 of the donors excluded any sequence lacking an unambiguous match to a single V gene segment. In an earlier analysis of some 590 of the donors, a V segment was called functional when productive rearrangements were above 56.7%, and segregating when the standard deviation between donors exceeded 5%. To diagnose cytomegalovirus status from the catalog of TCR beta chain sequences, a statistical classification framework was built. In a later analysis, V and J genes were assigned by comparing TCR nucleotide sequences against IMGT/GENE-DB human TR gene sequences. In a later analysis, CDR3 sequences and most-parsimonious VDJ recombination scenarios were assigned using the TCRdist pipeline. A later analysis defined each TCR beta chain by its CDR3 amino acid sequence plus V-gene family, and excluded reads lacking a unique V-gene family. To address suspected cross-contamination and a sequencing artifact, a later analysis removed a few hundred highly shared, low-generation-probability nucleotide sequences. In a later analysis, a clonal expansion index was calculated for each public chain from normalized within-repertoire ranks of inferred template counts. Generation probabilities in a later analysis came from a VDJ recombination model fitted to out-of-frame rearrangements, and those results were checked against IGoR. Hypergeometric tests were used in a later analysis to score TCR-TCR, TCR-HLA and TCR-CMV co-occurrence, with a repertoire-size bias correction applied to the TCR pairs. A later analysis estimated false discovery rates by permuting HLA or CMV assignments 20 times. In a later analysis, co-occurring TCRs were grouped using DBSCAN, with TCRdist sequence similarity added in when clustering inside HLA-allele-positive subsets. Repertoires with fewer than 30,000 or more than 120,000 public chains, plus five repertoires with anomalous nucleotide sharing, were excluded from co-occurrence clustering. TCRdb limited this immuneACCESS table to in-frame rearrangements with V and J called. A share of clones is missing; checked studies link under half to unresolved V genes, and the rest is unexplained. For V, J and clone size, that table is used; D and trimming come from the DNA. The sample yields 150,000 to 200,000 clones; roughly 77% were counted once. Jointly, the top ten make up approximately 2% of the sample.

Turning to this clone: What antigen it recognizes has not been identified. Per-base quality was not reported, and no clone a single base away is much larger than it.

The CDR1 and CDR2 encoded by the germline V gene are MGHRA and YSYEKL. Ends trimmed: V by 4 bases, J by 8 bases; bases unmatched to a gene: 10. Reading from cysteine to phenylalanine, the CDR3 counts 15 amino acids. Just CDR3 DNA is preserved here, 45 bases in frame from base 1. The cohort was made up of approximately 670 healthy bone marrow donors. At the time of sampling, every cohort member was nominally healthy, though immune exposures that went unrecorded were likely present. The donor was CMV seronegative and was included in the group of over 300 seronegative cohort members. A peripheral blood sample was collected from each donor, and TCR beta sequencing was performed on peripheral blood mononuclear cells. The Qiagen DNeasy Blood Extraction Kit was used to extract genomic DNA from the blood cell samples.

The V gene is TRBV4-1 and the J gene is TRBJ2-1; TRBD2 agrees with 8 junctional bases. Input material: PBMCs. This TCR was recovered from a woman aged 18-35 years in good health and CMV-seronegative. The sequenced DNA is TGCGCCAGCAGCCGCCCCGGGACTAGTAACCATGAGCAGTTCTTC. Translation gives CASSRPGTSNHEQFF.